A selection of T cell receptor beta chains follows, all from one sample in a study of PD-1 blockade in classical Hodgkin lymphoma. Assay used: immunoSEQ multiplex PCR; TCRdb lists only in-frame clones, some missing. The data show tens of thousands of clones, with about nine tenths seen just once and about 12% held by the top ten. The source material was peripheral blood mononuclear cells (PBMCs), sampled at baseline. These receptors were taken from a human donor with classical Hodgkin lymphoma. Both conserved end residues are part of each CDR3. The D gene is left open where the match is weak. A clone size is listed for some rows: how often the clone was seen (once, few, many), or a class if it is expanded.

15 TRBJ2-2 TRBV5-4 - - CASSLTATNTGELFF TGTGCCAGCAGCTTGACAGCGACGAACACCGGGGAGCTGTTTTTT
13 TRBJ1-6 TRBV6-6 - - CASSYYAYSPLHF TGTGCCAGCAGTTACTACGCCTACTCACCCCTCCACTTT
15 TRBJ1-2 TRBV5-6 - - CASSPLGSGEYGYTF TGTGCCAGCAGCCCCCTGGGGTCAGGGGAATATGGCTACACCTTC
15 TRBJ2-2 TRBV5-1 once TRBD2 CASSLTGGNTGELFF TGCGCCAGCAGCTTGACGGGGGGGAACACCGGGGAGCTGTTTTTT
17 TRBJ1-6 TRBV2 - - CASGHAAGASDNSPLHF TGTGCCAGCGGCCACGCGGCAGGGGCCTCCGATAATTCACCCCTCCACTTT
14 TRBJ2-7 TRBV7-8 once - CASSLQTGPYEQYF TGTGCCAGCAGCTTACAAACAGGCCCCTACGAGCAGTACTTC
16 TRBJ2-7 TRBV7-6 - - CASSPGFVGRTNEQYF TGTGCCAGCAGTCCCGGATTTGTGGGGCGGACGAACGAGCAGTACTTC
14 TRBJ2-7 TRBV27 - - CASSLLDNSYEQYF TGTGCCAGCAGTTTATTGGACAATTCCTACGAGCAGTACTTC
11 TRBJ2-5 TRBV7-9 - - CASSFRETQYF TGTGCCAGCAGCTTCCGAGAGACCCAGTACTTC
14 TRBJ2-5 TRBV5-1 - - CASSLVVGSETQYF TGCGCCAGCAGCTTGGTTGTAGGTTCGGAGACCCAGTACTTC
14 TRBJ1-5 TRBV30 - - CAWSVSHPNQPQHF TGTGCCTGGAGTGTGTCCCATCCCAATCAGCCCCAGCATTTT
16 TRBJ1-6 TRBV27 - TRBD1 CASSSPGQGLWSPLHF TGTGCCAGCAGTTCGCCGGGACAGGGGCTATGGTCACCCCTCCACTTT
16 TRBJ2-5 TRBV4-1 - TRBD1 CASRTVGTAGGETQYF TGCGCCAGCAGAACTGTTGGGACAGCAGGCGGGGAGACCCAGTACTTC
14 TRBJ2-3 TRBV9 few - CASSRYGGANTQYF TGTGCCAGCAGCCGCTATGGGGGGGCAAATACGCAGTATTTT
15 TRBJ2-1 TRBV5-1 - - CASSLIGFGPDEQFF TGCGCCAGCAGCTTGATCGGTTTCGGTCCCGATGAGCAGTTCTTC
15 TRBJ2-5 TRBV25-1 - - CASSEYGREQETQYF TGTGCCAGCAGTGAATATGGACGGGAACAAGAGACCCAGTACTTC
13 TRBJ2-7 TRBV6-5 - - CASKPGTNYEQYF TGTGCCAGCAAGCCAGGGACCAACTACGAGCAGTACTTC
15 TRBJ2-1 TRBV7-2 - - CASSLESGGRNEQFF TGTGCCAGCAGCTTAGAATCTGGTGGAAGGAATGAGCAGTTCTTC
16 TRBJ1-5 TRBV28 - - CASSSPRGSVDQPQHF TGTGCCAGCAGCTCCCCCCGGGGAAGCGTTGATCAGCCCCAGCATTTT
14 TRBJ2-2 TRBV6-5 - - CASCTGSWTGELFF TGTGCCAGTTGTACAGGGTCGTGGACCGGGGAGCTGTTTTTT
13 TRBJ2-1 TRBV6-6 - TRBD2 CASSRLAYNEQFF TGTGCCAGCAGCCGACTAGCTTACAATGAGCAGTTCTTC
18 TRBJ1-1 TRBV11-1 once - CASSRGGVWPFPNTEAFF TGTGCCAGCAGCCGGGGAGGGGTCTGGCCTTTTCCCAACACTGAAGCTTTCTTT
18 TRBJ2-1 TRBV7-2 once TRBD2 CASSSRAASGGDYNEQFF TGTGCCAGCAGCTCAAGGGCGGCTAGCGGGGGTGATTACAATGAGCAGTTCTTC
14 TRBJ1-5 TRBV4-2 - - CASSQEGSNQPQHF TGTGCCAGCAGCCAAGAAGGAAGCAATCAGCCCCAGCATTTT